These T cell receptor beta chains were read from a single sample in a study of blood T cell repertoires in COVID-19. Sequenced by immunoSEQ multiplex PCR; TCRdb stores in-frame clones only, minus some. The table shows some 210,000 clones, with roughly 90% occurring only once. The sequenced material came from peripheral blood. These receptor sequences come from a woman in her forties with acute or convalescent COVID-19. CDR3s include the opening cysteine and the closing phenylalanine or tryptophan. The order of the fields is D gene, clone size, J gene, V gene, CDR3 DNA, CDR3 protein. D genes are given only for firm matches. Clone sizes are given selectively: once, few, many, or a class where the clone is expanded.

D gene: TRBD1
clone size: .
J gene: TRBJ1-2
V gene: TRBV2
CDR3 DNA: TGTGCCAGCAACCCGAGGACAGGGGGCCTTAACTATGGCTACACCTTC
CDR3 protein: CASNPRTGGLNYGYTF

D gene: .
clone size: .
J gene: TRBJ1-3
V gene: TRBV28
CDR3 DNA: TGTGCCAGCAGCGCTATGTCCGCGTCCCGGGAAAGCACAGGAAACACCATATATTTT
CDR3 protein: CASSAMSASRESTGNTIYF

D gene: .
clone size: .
J gene: TRBJ1-5
V gene: TRBV5-5
CDR3 DNA: TGTGCCAGCAGTTTGGCGGGGGATCAGCCCCAGCATTTT
CDR3 protein: CASSLAGDQPQHF

D gene: .
clone size: once
J gene: TRBJ2-1
V gene: TRBV5-4
CDR3 DNA: TGTGCCAGCAATTGGGAGGGGGGGACCTACAATGAGCAGTTCTTC
CDR3 protein: CASNWEGGTYNEQFF

D gene: TRBD1
clone size: .
J gene: TRBJ2-5
V gene: TRBV11-3
CDR3 DNA: TGTGCCAGCAGCACCAGGACAGGGGCAACGGAGACCCAGTACTTC
CDR3 protein: CASSTRTGATETQYF

D gene: .
clone size: .
J gene: TRBJ2-3
V gene: TRBV19
CDR3 DNA: TGTGCCAGTACCAGACAGACCACTAGCACAGATACGCAGTATTTT
CDR3 protein: CASTRQTTSTDTQYF

D gene: .
clone size: .
J gene: TRBJ1-2
V gene: TRBV19
CDR3 DNA: TGTGCCAGTAGTCCTCAGGGGAACTATGGCTACACCTTC
CDR3 protein: CASSPQGNYGYTF

D gene: .
clone size: .
J gene: TRBJ2-3
V gene: TRBV9
CDR3 DNA: TGTGCCAGCAGCGTCACGACTCGTAGCACAGATACGCAGTATTTT
CDR3 protein: CASSVTTRSTDTQYF

D gene: TRBD1
clone size: .
J gene: TRBJ1-5
V gene: TRBV9
CDR3 DNA: TGTGCCAGCAGCGTCGGACAGGGCGGATATAGCAATCAGCCCCAGCATTTT
CDR3 protein: CASSVGQGGYSNQPQHF

D gene: TRBD2
clone size: once
J gene: TRBJ2-1
V gene: TRBV5-1
CDR3 DNA: TGCGCCAGCAGCTTCTCTAGCGGGTTTGCTGAGCAGTTCTTC
CDR3 protein: CASSFSSGFAEQFF

D gene: .
clone size: .
J gene: TRBJ1-1
V gene: TRBV7-2
CDR3 DNA: TGTGCCAGCAGCCAACTACCAATGGGGGGTAGCACTGAAGCTTTCTTT
CDR3 protein: CASSQLPMGGSTEAFF

D gene: .
clone size: .
J gene: TRBJ2-5
V gene: TRBV2
CDR3 DNA: TGTGCCAAACGAGGACAGTATAGGGAGACCCAGTACTTC
CDR3 protein: CAKRGQYRETQYF

D gene: .
clone size: .
J gene: TRBJ1-1
V gene: TRBV18
CDR3 DNA: TGTGCCAGCTCACCACGCCTAGCGACACGGACTTTGGTCGCTGAAGCTTTCTTT
CDR3 protein: CASSPRLATRTLVAEAFF

D gene: .
clone size: .
J gene: TRBJ1-1
V gene: TRBV11-2
CDR3 DNA: TGTGCCAGCAGCTCTCTTTCCGGGGAGTCGGGAACTGAAGCTTTCTTT
CDR3 protein: CASSSLSGESGTEAFF

D gene: .
clone size: .
J gene: TRBJ1-4
V gene: TRBV6-1
CDR3 DNA: TGTGCCAGCAGTGAGCGGGGGGGGAGATGGGAAAAACTGTTTTTT
CDR3 protein: CASSERGGRWEKLFF

D gene: .
clone size: .
J gene: TRBJ2-5
V gene: TRBV4-1
CDR3 DNA: TGCGCCAGCAGCCAAGTACTACAAGAGACCCAGTACTTC
CDR3 protein: CASSQVLQETQYF

D gene: .
clone size: .
J gene: TRBJ2-3
V gene: TRBV14
CDR3 DNA: TGTGCCAGCAACCACGGGGTCTTCACAGATACGCAGTATTTT
CDR3 protein: CASNHGVFTDTQYF